These 4 T cell receptor beta chains were all obtained from the same sample, sequenced in a study of blood T cell repertoires in COVID-19. Here immunoSEQ multiplex PCR was the method, and the copy in TCRdb shows in-frame clones only, minus some. The table records roughly 280,000 clones, about 87% of them present only once. Sequenced input: peripheral blood. The source of these receptors is a woman aged 55-70 years with COVID-19, enrolled during active disease.

The chain uses TRBV7-3 and TRBJ1-2; tentatively, D is TRBD1 (5 bases). Looked up from germline, CDR1 is SGHTA and CDR2 is FQGTGA. The V end lost 2 bases, the J end lost 0 bases, and 13 bases lay between the germline ends. The CDR3 consists of 16 residues. The CDR3 sequence is CASSLPGRATNYGYTF. The CDR3 bases are TGTGCCAGCAGCTTACCGGGCAGGGCTACTAACTATGGCTACACCTTC.

This clone has a single count. The chain has TRBV5-1 and TRBJ2-7, with 12 bases aligning to TRBD2. The CDR3 has 15 amino acids. The ends lost 3 bases at V and 5 bases at J; junction bases unmatched: 6. From germline, CDR1 is SGHRS and CDR2 YFSETQ. CDR3 amino acids: CASSWLAGGSHEQYF. The CDR3 DNA sequence: TGCGCCAGCAGCTGGCTAGCGGGAGGGTCCCACGAGCAGTACTTC.

The gene calls are TRBV27 and TRBJ1-5; possible D gene TRBD1, 5 bases. The V end lost 4 bases, the J end lost 7 bases, and 20 bases lay between the germline ends. This CDR3 has 16 residues. Germline CDR1 reads MNHEY; CDR2 reads SMNVEV (reference sequence). The CDR3 loop reads CASSSQRNGGRQPQHF. CDR3 coding DNA: TGTGCCAGCAGTTCGCAGAGGAACGGGGGGAGACAGCCCCAGCATTTT.

With regard to this clone: A read error may account for a junction end that differs from germline. This chain connects TRBV19 to TRBJ2-7; weak D call: TRBD1 (6 bases). Germline V CDR1 and CDR2: LNHDA, SQIVND (reference sequence). The CDR3 loop spans 13 amino acids. The DNA of the CDR3 is TGTGCCAGTAGTATCAGGGGAGACTACAAGCAGTACTTC. It codes for CASSIRGDYKQYF. Using reference TRBV19 and TRBJ2-7 for the parts outside the CDR3, the full variable domain is DGGITQSPKYLFRKEGQNVTLSCEQNLNHDAMYWYRQDPGQGLRLIYYSQIVNDFQKGDIAEGYSVSREKKESFPLTVTSAQKNPTAFYLCASSIRGDYKQYFGPGTRLTVT.